This T cell receptor (beta chain) was documented in a study of patients and donors after allogeneic stem cell transplantation. This clonotype was seen more than once but under ten times. Germline V gives CDR1 MNHNY, CDR2 SVGAGI (reference sequence). The length of the CDR3 is 17 residues. Trimming cost V 2 bases and J 2 bases, with 16 bases left between them. TCRdb used MiXCR to reprocess the RT-PCR reads, holding one entry per CDR3 protein. This table has approximately 150,000 distinct CDR3 sequences, roughly two fifths appearing once. The chain couples TRBV6-6 to TRBJ1-3, with a possible D match to TRBD1 (5 bases). The source material was blood, either unsorted or a sorted T cell fraction (not recorded which). This receptor was identified in a human donor who was either an allogeneic HSCT recipient or a stem cell or donor lymphocyte infusion donor (not recorded which). It is not recorded whose cells these are; they may come from a transplant donor. CDR3 sequence: CASSYHSSRGTGNTIYF. CDR3 coding DNA: TGTGCCAGCAGTTACCACTCCTCAAGGGGCACTGGAAACACCATATATTTT.